Detailed here is one T cell receptor beta chain. The sample is drawn from a study of blood T cell repertoires in COVID-19. Profiled with immunoSEQ multiplex PCR; TCRdb holds only in-frame clones, not every one. The repertoire includes 150,000 to 200,000 clones, roughly 80% of them detected once, and roughly 5% sits in the top ten. What was sequenced was peripheral blood. This receptor was identified in a woman between 25 and 40 years old with acute or convalescent COVID-19.

CDR3 coding DNA: TGCGCCAGCACCGCAACCAACCGGGGTAACTATGGCTACACCTTC. Amino acids: CASTATNRGNYGYTF. V usage is TRBV5-1 and J usage is TRBJ1-2; D not resolved. Germline values: CDR1 SGHRS, CDR2 YFSETQ. V lost 6 bases to trimming and J lost 1 base, with 16 bases between them. This CDR3 comprises 15 residues.